A single sample gave rise to the 27 T cell receptor beta chains below, sequenced in a study of blood T cells in healthy people across ages. A sample-barcoded 5' primer and a J-beta primer mix were used in a second PCR of roughly 6 to 12 cycles. TCRdb reprocessed the 5' RACE reads via MiXCR and lists one record per CDR3 protein. In the table there are some 1.4 million distinct CDR3 sequences, approximately 38% of which are singletons. The sample consisted of blood. Receptors were obtained from a woman aged 18-29 years in good health.

At least ten counts were recorded for this clonotype. One end of the junction varies from germline; a read error may be responsible. The chain combines TRBV10-2 with TRBJ2-7, with unresolved D. The CDR3 has 11 residues. In germline, CDR1 is WSHSY, CDR2 SAAADI. DNA of the CDR3: TGTGCCAGCAGTGACAACTACGAGCAGTACTTC. Translated: CASSDNYEQYF.

The V call is TRBV20-1, the J call TRBJ2-7; 7 bases are a match to TRBD2. Germline CDR1 and CDR2: DFQATT and SNEGSKA (reference sequence). This CDR3 is built from 13 residues. Germline trimming cut 6 bases from V and 1 base from J; bases unmatched to any gene: 6. The CDR3 sequence is CSAGSGRSYEQYF. The CDR3 region has the DNA TGCAGTGCCGGTAGCGGGCGGTCCTACGAGCAGTACTTC.

The chain is built from TRBV25-1 and TRBJ2-7; 7 bases align to TRBD1. The CDR3 sequence is 14 residues long. Unmatched junction bases numbered 3, after V lost 2 bases and J lost 2 bases. Germline values: CDR1 MGHDK, CDR2 SYGVNS. The CDR3 DNA is TGTGCCAGCAGTGAAGGGACAGCCACCTACGAGCAGTACTTC. Encoded protein: CASSEGTATYEQYF.

This clonotype was counted many times. The rearrangement links TRBV6-2 or TRBV6-3 to TRBJ2-1; TRBD2 might be the D (5 bases). The CDR3 is made up of 11 amino acids. The germline gives CDR1 MNHEY, CDR2 SVGEGT. Trimming took 6 bases from V and 13 from J, leaving 13 bases between them. The DNA of the CDR3 is TGTGCCAGCAGCCCCGACTATATTCAGTTCTTC. Its translation: CASSPDYIQFF.

This clonotype was seen many times. The J gene is TRBJ2-7, the V gene TRBV29-1; D is unclear. The CDR3 loop spans 12 amino acids. Germline CDR1 is SQVTM and CDR2 is ANQGSEA. Deletions cut 7 bases from V and 6 bases from J, with 16 bases between. The CDR3 loop is CSARPSNGEQYF. DNA of the CDR3: TGCAGCGCGCGCCCTTCAAACGGCGAGCAGTACTTC.

This clonotype was observed at least ten times. CDR3 in amino acids: CASSLQGAGTDTQYF. In DNA form, the CDR3 reads TGTGCCAGCAGCCTCCAGGGGGCTGGCACAGATACGCAGTATTTT. The V call is TRBV12-3 or TRBV12-4, the J call TRBJ2-3, with 8 bases identical to TRBD1. The CDR3 loop spans 15 amino acids. The junction had 6 bases not matched to a gene; V was cut back by 6 bases and J by 1 base.

V usage is TRBV20-1 and J usage is TRBJ1-2; D may be TRBD1 (5 bases). Germline assignment: CDR1 DFQATT and CDR2 SNEGSKA (reference sequence). The CDR3 runs 12 residues. The ends were cut back, 5 bases at V and 4 bases at J, with 11 bases in the middle. The CDR3 nucleotides read TGCAGTGCTTACCAGGGCCCCTATGGCTACACCTTC. As protein: CSAYQGPYGYTF.

J is TRBJ2-3 and V is TRBV7-2; unclear D gene. CDR3 size: 13 residues. Germline V gives CDR1 SGHTA, CDR2 FQGNSA. Between the trimmed V and J ends, which lost 4 bases and 2 bases, there was a span of 7 bases. CDR3 sequence reads: CASSSWPTDTQYF. The CDR3 coding sequence is TGTGCCAGCAGCTCCTGGCCCACAGATACGCAGTATTTT.

The CDR3 DNA sequence: TGCAGTGCTAGTAGAGAGGGGGATACGCAGTATTTT. Amino acids: CSASREGDTQYF. The chain uses TRBV20-1 and TRBJ2-3; D may correspond to TRBD1 or TRBD2 (5 bases each). There are 12 residues in the CDR3. Germline V lookup: CDR1 DFQATT, CDR2 SNEGSKA (reference sequence). Trimming stripped 3 bases from V and 6 bases from J, with 10 bases between.

This clonotype was found many times. V usage is TRBV10-3 and J usage is TRBJ2-3; possible D gene TRBD2, 5 bases. V was pared by 6 bases and J by 5 bases, with 15 bases between. This CDR3 comprises 14 residues. Germline lookup yields CDR1 ENHRY and CDR2 SYGVKD. This CDR3 reads CAISPGSLLDTQYF. CDR3 sequence (DNA): TGTGCCATCAGCCCGGGATCTCTACTAGATACGCAGTATTTT.

This clonotype was seen only a few times. The chain recombines TRBV12-3 or TRBV12-4 with TRBJ2-1, with 12 nucleotides matching TRBD2. The CDR3 consists of 19 residues. With 5 bases clipped from V and 0 bases from J, the junction kept 11 bases outside the gene matches. This CDR3 reads CASSTPGLAGQSSYNEQFF. CDR3 coding DNA: TGTGCCAGCAGTACGCCGGGACTAGCGGGTCAGAGCTCCTACAATGAGCAGTTCTTC.

The rearrangement uses TRBV3-1 and TRBJ2-1; perhaps D is TRBD1 or TRBD2 (5 bases each). V lost 0 bases to trimming and J lost 7 bases, with 19 bases between them. In germline, CDR1 is LGHDT, CDR2 YNNKEL (reference sequence). This CDR3 region has 17 residues. In DNA form, the CDR3 reads TGTGCCAGCAGCCAAGAATTGGGGCTAGCCCTCCATAATGAGCAGTTCTTC. Translated, it gives CASSQELGLALHNEQFF.

This clonotype was seen a handful of times. The rearrangement uses TRBV7-9 and TRBJ1-4, with D perhaps TRBD1 (5 bases). CDR1 is SEHNR, CDR2 FQNEAQ, per germline (reference sequence). The ends were cut back, 5 bases at V and 8 bases at J, with 21 bases in the middle. The CDR3 spans 16 residues. CDR3 sequence: CASSIRRSGAGEKLFF. The CDR3, as DNA: TGTGCCAGCAGCATCCGCCGGTCCGGAGCAGGGGAAAAACTGTTTTTT.

The table lists this clonotype with a few counts. V and J are TRBV20-1 and TRBJ2-1, with no clear D. Germline V gene lookup returns CDR1 DFQATT and CDR2 SNEGSKA (reference sequence). CDR3 length: 15 residues. The V end was cut by 3 bases, the J end by 0 bases, with 12 bases between. CDR3 sequence (DNA): TGCAGTGCTAGTTTCCCGGTCCCCTCCTACAATGAGCAGTTCTTC. This translates into CSASFPVPSYNEQFF.

This clonotype was counted between two and nine times. The chain links TRBV7-8 to TRBJ1-2; 9 nucleotides align to TRBD1. Trimming took 5 bases from V and 5 from J; bases not matched to a gene: 6. The CDR3 totals 14 residues. CDR1 is SGHVS, CDR2 FQNEAQ, per germline. Written as DNA, the CDR3 is TGTGCCAGCAGCACTGGACAGGGGATATATGGCTACACCTTC. Amino acids: CASSTGQGIYGYTF.

The gene calls are TRBV4-1 and TRBJ2-1; D might be TRBD2 (5 bases). The germline V gene encodes CDR1 MGHRA and CDR2 YSYEKL. The CDR3 length is 15 residues. With 4 bases removed from V and 4 bases from J, the gap between germline ends came to 14 bases. CDR3 residues: CASSPGPGMYNEQFF. The CDR3 nucleotides read TGCGCCAGCAGCCCCGGCCCGGGGATGTACAATGAGCAGTTCTTC.

The chain couples TRBV12-3 or TRBV12-4 to TRBJ2-1; TRBD1 aligns across 7 bases. This CDR3 spans 15 amino acids. The V segment lost 8 bases and the J segment 0 bases; nucleotides outside the gene matches: 7. The CDR3 DNA reads as TGTGCCAGCGGAAACCGGGACAGCTCCTACAATGAGCAGTTCTTC. Protein product: CASGNRDSSYNEQFF.

This clonotype occurred a few times. V is TRBV20-1 and J is TRBJ2-1; 12 nucleotides line up with TRBD2. The germline CDR1 and CDR2 sequences are DFQATT and SNEGSKA (reference sequence). This CDR3 is 15 amino acids long. The J segment lost 6 bases and the V segment lost 1 base, leaving 4 bases of the junction unmatched. This CDR3 is CSARGSSGRANEQFF. CDR3 nucleotides: TGCAGTGCTAGAGGATCTAGCGGGAGGGCCAATGAGCAGTTCTTC.

The chain links TRBV12-3 or TRBV12-4 to TRBJ1-6; 9 positions match TRBD1. The junction had 3 bases not matched to a gene; V was cut back by 5 bases and J by 7 bases. The CDR3 is made up of 14 amino acids. CDR3 sequence: CASSTTGGNSPLHF. The DNA for the CDR3 is TGTGCCAGCAGTACGACAGGGGGGAATTCACCCCTCCACTTT.

This clonotype has only one observation. The V and J genes are TRBV30 and TRBJ2-3, with D possibly TRBD1 on 5 matching bases. The germline gives CDR1 GTSNPN, CDR2 SVGIG (reference sequence). V was trimmed by 4 bases and J by 1 base, leaving 12 bases between them. The CDR3 has 14 amino acids. CDR3 sequence: CAWMAGIGTDTQYF. The CDR3, as DNA: TGTGCCTGGATGGCAGGGATCGGCACAGATACGCAGTATTTT.

The chain has TRBV5-1 and TRBJ2-3, with 12 bases fitting TRBD2. There are 16 residues in the CDR3. Per germline, CDR1 SGHRS and CDR2 YFSETQ. J lost 5 bases, V lost 4 bases, and 8 bases had no gene match. In DNA, the CDR3 is TGCGCCAGCAGCACTAGCGGGGGGAACGGGGGAGATACGCAGTATTTT. Protein: CASSTSGGNGGDTQYF.

This sequence joins TRBV5-1 and TRBJ1-1; 7 nucleotides match TRBD1. The CDR3 extends over 14 amino acids. J gave up 2 bases and V 4 bases, and 5 bases lay outside the gene matches. Germline V CDR1 and CDR2: SGHRS, YFSETQ. The CDR3 DNA reads as TGCGCCAGCAGCACCAGACAGGGAAACACTGAAGCTTTCTTT. It codes for CASSTRQGNTEAFF.

This clonotype was counted a few times. The rearrangement joins TRBV5-6 to TRBJ2-3, with 7 bases matching TRBD2. The ends lost 0 bases at V and 2 bases at J; junction bases unmatched: 9. The CDR3 consists of 17 residues. CDR1 and CDR2 (germline): SGHDT, YYEEEE. The CDR3, as DNA: TGTGCCAGCAGCTTGGAGAGTAGCGGGCAAAACACAGATACGCAGTATTTT. Translated: CASSLESSGQNTDTQYF.

V and J are TRBV7-9 and TRBJ1-1; D is unclear. Germline V gene sequence: CDR1 SEHNR, CDR2 FQNEAQ (reference sequence). The CDR3 has 14 amino acids. V lost 0 bases and J lost 3, with 8 bases in between. CDR3 nucleotide sequence: TGTGCCAGCAGCTTAGCCGGGCCGGACACTGAAGCTTTCTTT. Protein product: CASSLAGPDTEAFF.

The chain couples TRBV24-1 to TRBJ2-7, with D perhaps given as TRBD1 or TRBD2 (5 bases each). Germline V CDR1 and CDR2: KGHDR, SFDVKD. The V end was cut by 1 base, the J end by 2 bases, with 8 bases between. The CDR3 sequence is 14 residues long. CDR3 protein: CATSDFQGPYEQYF. The CDR3 DNA reads as TGTGCCACCAGTGATTTCCAGGGACCCTACGAGCAGTACTTC.

In this sample, this clonotype turned up a few times. The rearrangement uses TRBV5-1 and TRBJ2-5; D may match TRBD1 or TRBD2 (7 bases each). Germline loops: CDR1 SGHRS, CDR2 YFSETQ. The CDR3 runs 15 residues. V lost 2 bases and J 2 bases, leaving 13 bases between the germline ends. CDR3 sequence reads: CASSLGEGAQETQYF. CDR3 nucleotide sequence: TGCGCCAGCAGCTTAGGGGAGGGGGCGCAAGAGACCCAGTACTTC.

This clonotype turned up a few times. V gene TRBV20-1 combines with J gene TRBJ2-7; 12 positions agree with TRBD2. The CDR3 covers 14 residues. V lost 3 bases and J lost 7; bases outside the gene matches: 7. Germline V gives CDR1 DFQATT, CDR2 SNEGSKA (reference sequence). The CDR3 is CSASRLAGEGEQYF. CDR3 sequence (DNA): TGCAGTGCTAGTAGACTAGCGGGAGAGGGTGAGCAGTACTTC.